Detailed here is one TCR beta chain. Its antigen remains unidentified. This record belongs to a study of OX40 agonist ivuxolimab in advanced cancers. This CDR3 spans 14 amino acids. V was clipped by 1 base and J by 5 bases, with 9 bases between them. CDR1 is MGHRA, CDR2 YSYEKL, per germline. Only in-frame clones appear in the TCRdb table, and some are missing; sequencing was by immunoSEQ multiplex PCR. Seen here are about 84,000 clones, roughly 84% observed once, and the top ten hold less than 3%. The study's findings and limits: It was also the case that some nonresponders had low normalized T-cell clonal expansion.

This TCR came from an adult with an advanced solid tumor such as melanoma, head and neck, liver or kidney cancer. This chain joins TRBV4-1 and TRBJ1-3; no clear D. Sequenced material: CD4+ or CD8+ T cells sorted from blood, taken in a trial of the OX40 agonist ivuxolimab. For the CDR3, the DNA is TGCGCCAGCAGCCAAGGAAGGTTAAGAAACACCATATATTTT. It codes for CASSQGRLRNTIYF.